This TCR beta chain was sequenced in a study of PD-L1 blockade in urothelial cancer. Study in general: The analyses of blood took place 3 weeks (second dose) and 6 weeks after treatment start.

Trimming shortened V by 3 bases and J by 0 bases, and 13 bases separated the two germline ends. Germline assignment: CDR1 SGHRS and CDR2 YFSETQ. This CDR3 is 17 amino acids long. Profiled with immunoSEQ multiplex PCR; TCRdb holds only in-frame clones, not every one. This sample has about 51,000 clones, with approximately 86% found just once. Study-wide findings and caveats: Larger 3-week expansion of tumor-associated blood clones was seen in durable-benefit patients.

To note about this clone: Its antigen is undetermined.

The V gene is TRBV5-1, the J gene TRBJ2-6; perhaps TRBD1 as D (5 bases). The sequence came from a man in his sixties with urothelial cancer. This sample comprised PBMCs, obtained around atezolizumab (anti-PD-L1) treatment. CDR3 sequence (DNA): TGCGCCAGCAGCTGGATTACAGGAGCCTCTGGGGCCAACGTCCTGACTTTC. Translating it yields CASSWITGASGANVLTF.